Presented here are 29 T cell receptor beta chains from one specimen sequenced in a study of blood T cell repertoires in COVID-19. Here immunoSEQ multiplex PCR was the method, and the copy in TCRdb shows in-frame clones only, minus some. In the table there are about 44,000 clones, over 80% of which are singletons. Material for sequencing was peripheral blood. The origin of the receptors is a woman between 40 and 55 years old with acute or convalescent COVID-19.

J is TRBJ2-2 and V is TRBV7-2; a weak D match, TRBD1 (6 bases). The CDR3 runs 15 residues. From germline, CDR1 is SGHTA and CDR2 FQGNSA. Trimming left V 7 bases short and J 1 base short, with 13 bases between. CDR3 protein: CASTPGQLNTGELFF. The CDR3 nucleotides are TGTGCCAGCACCCCAGGACAGCTGAACACCGGGGAGCTGTTTTTT.

The V gene is TRBV6-5, the J gene TRBJ1-1; D is possibly TRBD1 (5 bases). The CDR3 sequence is 14 residues long. Trimming took off 7 bases at V and 5 bases at J, with 17 bases between the two ends. CDR1 is MNHEY and CDR2 is SVGAGI in the germline V gene. The CDR3 reads CASNPLGGRTEAFF. The CDR3 DNA follows: TGTGCCAGCAACCCGTTGGGGGGAAGAACTGAAGCTTTCTTT.

The chain joins TRBV9 to TRBJ2-3; 12 bases map to TRBD2. The CDR3 contains 15 residues. With V trimmed by 1 base and J by 5 bases, 2 bases remained unmatched. Germline V gene lookup returns CDR1 SGDLS and CDR2 YYNGEE. The CDR3, as DNA: TGTGCCAGCAGCGTACTAGCGGGAGGGGGAGATACGCAGTATTTT. Its protein is CASSVLAGGGDTQYF.

This chain connects TRBV13 to TRBJ1-2; possibly TRBD1 for D (6 bases). The V end lost 1 base, the J end lost 8 bases, and 14 bases lay between the germline ends. The germline CDR1 and CDR2 sequences are PRHDT and FYEKMQ (reference sequence). The CDR3 is 14 residues long. CDR3 in amino acids: CASSLVGRGEGYTF. The CDR3 DNA sequence: TGTGCCAGCAGCTTAGTTGGCAGGGGAGAAGGCTACACCTTC.

Here the CDR3 reads CASSITGASTDTQYF. The CDR3 coding sequence is TGCGCCAGCAGCATAACAGGGGCTAGCACAGATACGCAGTATTTT. This chain connects TRBV5-1 to TRBJ2-3; 7 bases align to TRBD1. The CDR3 sequence is 15 residues long. Germline-derived CDR1 and CDR2 are SGHRS and YFSETQ. Trimming cost V 4 bases and J 0 bases; bases outside gene matches: 5.

The V and J genes are TRBV27 and TRBJ1-1; unclear D gene. The CDR3 contains 17 residues. Trimming took off 2 bases at V and 1 base at J, with 17 bases between the two ends. Germline loops: CDR1 MNHEY, CDR2 SMNVEV (reference sequence). CDR3 coding DNA: TGTGCCAGCAGTTTACGGAGGGCGGATGGTTGGAACACTGAAGCTTTCTTT. Translated: CASSLRRADGWNTEAFF.

The chain carries TRBV7-2 and TRBJ2-7, with 9 bases matching TRBD2. Trimming cost V 2 bases and J 6 bases; bases outside gene matches: 5. Germline CDR1 and CDR2: SGHTA and FQGNSA. CDR3 length: 14 residues. The CDR3 DNA reads as TGTGCCAGCAGCTTATCCCCAGCGGGAGGCGAGCAGTACTTC. Translation gives CASSLSPAGGEQYF.

This sequence joins TRBV12-3 or TRBV12-4 and TRBJ1-6; TRBD1 agrees at 10 bases. The CDR3 runs 12 residues. V lost 8 bases, J lost 10 bases, and 2 bases stayed unmatched. DNA for the CDR3: TGTGCCAGCGGGACAGGGGCATCACCCCTCCACTTT. The encoded protein is CASGTGASPLHF.

The chain is built from TRBV3-1 (or the pseudogene TRBV3-2) and TRBJ1-5; 9 nucleotides match TRBD1. Germline loops: CDR1 LGHDT, CDR2 YNNKEL (reference sequence). The CDR3 has 18 amino acids. The J segment lost 5 bases and the V segment lost 4 bases, leaving 15 bases of the junction unmatched. The CDR3 sequence is CASSPYGRARQGDQPQHF. CDR3 nucleotide sequence: TGTGCCAGCAGCCCCTACGGGAGGGCGAGACAGGGGGATCAGCCCCAGCATTTT.

The rearrangement links TRBV6-2 or TRBV6-3 to TRBJ1-1; TRBD1 aligns across 8 bases. The germline CDR1 and CDR2 sequences are MNHEY and SVGEGT. J gave up 0 bases and V 0 bases, and 3 bases lay outside the gene matches. The length of the CDR3 is 16 residues. CDR3 nucleotide sequence: TGTGCCAGCAGTTACTCCCAGACAGGGGTGAACACTGAAGCTTTCTTT. It specifies CASSYSQTGVNTEAFF.

This clone was seen a handful of times. This rearrangement joins TRBV7-2 to TRBJ2-7; D is possibly TRBD1 (6 bases). Trimming removed 4 bases at V and 2 bases at J, with 9 bases between. CDR1 SGHTA and CDR2 FQGNSA come from the germline V gene. The CDR3 runs 13 residues. The CDR3 loop is CASSSQGPYEQYF. The DNA of the CDR3 is TGTGCCAGCAGCTCCCAGGGGCCCTACGAGCAGTACTTC.

The chain combines TRBV5-4 with TRBJ2-2, with D uncertain. Between the trimmed V and J ends, which lost 3 bases and 2 bases, there was a span of 2 bases. Germline assignment: CDR1 SGHNT and CDR2 YYREEE (reference sequence). CDR3 length: 12 residues. CDR3 protein: CASSSNTGELFF. The CDR3 DNA reads TGTGCCAGCAGCTCTAACACCGGGGAGCTGTTTTTT. Full variable domain (rest looked up from reference TRBV5-4 and TRBJ2-2): ETGVTQSPTHLIKTRGQQVTLRCSSQSGHNTVSWYQQALGQGPQFIFQYYREEENGRGNFPPRFSGLQFPNYSSELNVNALELDDSALYLCASSSNTGELFFGEGSRLTVL.

The chain employs TRBV10-2 and TRBJ1-2; 7 nucleotides line up with TRBD1. The CDR3 has 15 residues. The junction had 12 bases not matched to a gene; V was cut back by 5 bases and J by 6 bases. Germline V gene lookup returns CDR1 WSHSY and CDR2 SAAADI. DNA for the CDR3: TGCGCCAGCAGTCAAGCTCGGGACAGCCACGATGGCTACACCTTC. Translating it yields CASSQARDSHDGYTF.

V gene TRBV9 combines with J gene TRBJ1-6, with a weak D call TRBD1 (5 bases). Between the trimmed V and J ends, which lost 0 bases and 7 bases, there was a span of 8 bases. Germline CDR1 is SGDLS and CDR2 is YYNGEE. The CDR3 runs 14 residues. CDR3 in DNA: TGTGCCAGCAGCGTAGGACAGACGAATTCACCCCTCCACTTT. This encodes CASSVGQTNSPLHF.

This clone showed up just once. The chain recombines TRBV3-1 (or the pseudogene TRBV3-2) with TRBJ2-2; D perhaps matches TRBD2 (7 bases). This CDR3 has 17 residues. Germline CDR1 is LGHDT and CDR2 is YNNKEL (reference sequence). Trimming took 3 bases from V and 1 from J, leaving 15 bases between them. CDR3 nucleotide sequence: TGTGCCAGCAGCCAGGTCGGGGGGCGTCTGAACACCGGGGAGCTGTTTTTT. This encodes CASSQVGGRLNTGELFF.

V gene TRBV28 combines with J gene TRBJ1-1; no reliable D call. The V end lost 8 bases, the J end lost 8 bases, and 15 bases lay between the germline ends. CDR3 length equals 12 residues. Germline V gives CDR1 MDHEN, CDR2 SYDVKM. CDR3 protein: CASSPGRREAFF. CDR3 in DNA: TGTGCCAGCTCCCCCGGGAGACGAGAAGCTTTCTTT.

The V gene is TRBV29-1, the J gene TRBJ2-3; 8 bases fit TRBD1. From germline, CDR1 is SQVTM and CDR2 ANQGSEA. V trimming: 4 bases; J trimming: 0 bases; junction bases outside the gene matches: 3. There are 14 residues in the CDR3. CDR3 sequence (DNA): TGCAGCGTTGTAGGGACAGGTAGCACAGATACGCAGTATTTT. The encoded protein is CSVVGTGSTDTQYF.

This clone was detected only a few times. The chain uses TRBV28 and TRBJ2-3; TRBD2 aligns across 9 bases. V shed 8 bases and J 2 bases; nucleotides not matched to a gene: 8. In germline, CDR1 is MDHEN, CDR2 SYDVKM. This CDR3 has 15 amino acids. The CDR3 nucleotides are TGTGCCAGCTCAACCCGACTAGCGGTCACAGATACGCAGTATTTT. It yields the protein CASSTRLAVTDTQYF.

The V and J genes are TRBV7-2 and TRBJ2-3; 11 bases line up with TRBD1. The CDR3 length is 15 residues. Germline V gene lookup returns CDR1 SGHTA and CDR2 FQGNSA. V dropped 1 base and J dropped 6; count of bases not matched to a gene: 3. The CDR3 protein is CASSLDGTGGDTQYF. CDR3 DNA sequence: TGTGCCAGCAGCTTAGATGGGACAGGGGGGGATACGCAGTATTTT.

This chain connects TRBV15 to TRBJ1-4; 10 nucleotides agree with TRBD1. This CDR3 is built from 16 residues. Losses at the gene ends were 0 bases for V and 7 bases for J; bases not matched to a gene: 5. The germline V gene encodes CDR1 LNHNV and CDR2 YYDKDF (reference sequence). CDR3 bases: TGTGCCACCAGCAGAGATATCGGACAGGGGGTTGAAAAACTGTTTTTT. The encoded protein is CATSRDIGQGVEKLFF.

J is TRBJ2-7 and V is TRBV6-2 or TRBV6-3; no firm D call. This CDR3 contains 13 residues. Germline V lookup: CDR1 MNHEY, CDR2 SVGEGT. The germline V and J ends were trimmed by 2 bases and 2 bases, with 7 bases remaining between them. CDR3 in DNA: TGTGCCAGCAGTTACCATTACACCTACGAGCAGTACTTC. Its translation is CASSYHYTYEQYF.

The chain uses TRBV20-1 and TRBJ2-1, with D unclear. V shed 5 bases and J shed 3 bases, with 5 bases lying between them. The CDR3 contains 11 residues. Germline assignment: CDR1 DFQATT and CDR2 SNEGSKA (reference sequence). CDR3 sequence: CSAPDYNEQFF. CDR3 bases: TGCAGTGCTCCAGACTACAATGAGCAGTTCTTC.

The chain combines TRBV27 with TRBJ1-2; 7 bases agree with TRBD1. CDR3 length: 16 residues. Trimming cost V 4 bases and J 6 bases; bases outside gene matches: 14. In germline, CDR1 is MNHEY, CDR2 SMNVEV (reference sequence). CDR3 protein: CASSSRGQGVWDGYTF. The CDR3 DNA follows: TGTGCCAGCAGTTCTAGGGGGCAGGGGGTGTGGGATGGCTACACCTTC.

This chain joins TRBV10-1 and TRBJ2-2, with 7 bases matching TRBD2. In germline, CDR1 is WNHNN, CDR2 SYGVQD (reference sequence). CDR3 length equals 16 residues. Trimming removed 6 bases from V and 6 bases from J; junction bases left unmatched: 13. CDR3 bases: TGCGCCAGCAGAGACTCCGGGACTACGAGGGCCGGGGAGCTGTTTTTT. It is translated as CASRDSGTTRAGELFF.

This chain connects TRBV6-5 to TRBJ1-2; TRBD1 agrees at 7 bases. Per germline, CDR1 MNHEY and CDR2 SVGAGI. CDR3 size: 13 residues. V shed 7 bases, J shed 4 bases, and the junction held 6 bases outside the gene matches. In DNA form, the CDR3 reads TGTGCCAGCAATAAGACAGGGACCTATGGCTACACCTTC. This codes for CASNKTGTYGYTF.

This chain joins TRBV7-9 and TRBJ1-5, with a tentative D call TRBD1 (5 bases). Germline assignment: CDR1 SEHNR and CDR2 FQNEAQ (reference sequence). V lost 0 bases, J lost 6 bases, and 12 bases lay in between. There are 15 residues in the CDR3. CDR3 residues: CASSLAGGRGQPQHF. As DNA, the CDR3 is TGTGCCAGCAGCTTAGCGGGCGGGAGGGGTCAGCCCCAGCATTTT.

This chain uses TRBV29-1 with TRBJ1-4, with D perhaps TRBD1 (5 bases). CDR3 size: 12 residues. V lost 4 bases and J lost 7, with 10 bases in between. Germline CDR1 and CDR2: SQVTM and ANQGSEA. Here the CDR3 DNA reads TGCAGCGTTGGGCAGGGTGGTGAAAAACTGTTTTTT. This codes for CSVGQGGEKLFF.

The gene calls are TRBV27 and TRBJ1-2; D is undetermined. V dropped 3 bases and J dropped 3 bases, with 8 bases sitting between them. Germline V gives CDR1 MNHEY, CDR2 SMNVEV (reference sequence). CDR3 length: 13 residues. CDR3 sequence reads: CASSFGQYYGYTF. The DNA for the CDR3 is TGTGCCAGCAGTTTTGGCCAGTACTATGGCTACACCTTC.

The chain has TRBV7-2 and TRBJ2-7; 9 bases map to TRBD2. CDR3 size: 14 residues. Germline lookup yields CDR1 SGHTA and CDR2 FQGNSA. With 3 bases clipped from V and 3 bases from J, the junction kept 3 bases outside the gene matches. CDR3 residues: CASSFASGDYEQYF. Written as DNA, the CDR3 is TGTGCCAGCAGCTTTGCTAGCGGGGACTACGAGCAGTACTTC. Looking up the rest from reference TRBV7-2 and TRBJ2-7 gives the full variable domain: GAGVSQSPSNKVTEKGKDVELRCDPISGHTALYWYRQSLGQGLEFLIYFQGNSAPDKSGLPSDRFSAERTGGSVSTLTIQRTQQEDSAVYLCASSFASGDYEQYFGPGTRLTVT.